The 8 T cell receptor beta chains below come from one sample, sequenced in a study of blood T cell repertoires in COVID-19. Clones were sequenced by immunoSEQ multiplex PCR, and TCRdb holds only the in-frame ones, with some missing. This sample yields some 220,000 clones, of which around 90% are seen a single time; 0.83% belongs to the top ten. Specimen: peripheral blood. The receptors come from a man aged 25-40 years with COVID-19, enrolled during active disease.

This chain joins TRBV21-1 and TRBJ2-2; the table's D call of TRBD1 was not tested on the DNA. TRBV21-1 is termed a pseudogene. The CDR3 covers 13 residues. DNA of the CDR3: TGTGCCAGCAGTACAGGTTACACCGGGGAGCTGTTTTTT. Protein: CASSTGYTGELFF.

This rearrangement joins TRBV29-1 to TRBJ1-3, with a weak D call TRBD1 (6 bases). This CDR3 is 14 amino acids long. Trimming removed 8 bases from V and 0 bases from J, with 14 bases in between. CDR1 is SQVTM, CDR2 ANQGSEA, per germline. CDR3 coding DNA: TGCAGCTTCACTGGGGACACCTCTGGAAACACCATATATTTT. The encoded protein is CSFTGDTSGNTIYF.

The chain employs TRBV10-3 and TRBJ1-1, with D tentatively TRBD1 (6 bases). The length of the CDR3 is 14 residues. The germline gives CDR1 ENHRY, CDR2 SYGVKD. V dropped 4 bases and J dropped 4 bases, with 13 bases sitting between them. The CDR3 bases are TGTGCCATCAGTGGACCGGGACAAAGCACTGAAGCTTTCTTT. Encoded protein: CAISGPGQSTEAFF.

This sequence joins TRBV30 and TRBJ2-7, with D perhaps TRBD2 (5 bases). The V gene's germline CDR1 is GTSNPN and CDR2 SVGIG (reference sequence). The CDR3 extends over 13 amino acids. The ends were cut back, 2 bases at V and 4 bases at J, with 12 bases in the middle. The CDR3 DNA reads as TGTGCCTGGAGTATAGGGAGTGGGTACGAGCAGTACTTC. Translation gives CAWSIGSGYEQYF. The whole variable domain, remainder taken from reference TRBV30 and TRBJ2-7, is SQTIHQWPATLVQPVGSPLSLECTVEGTSNPNLYWYRQAAGRGLQLLFYSVGIGQISSEVPQNLSASRPQDRQFILSSKKLLLSDSGFYLCAWSIGSGYEQYFGPGTRLTVT.

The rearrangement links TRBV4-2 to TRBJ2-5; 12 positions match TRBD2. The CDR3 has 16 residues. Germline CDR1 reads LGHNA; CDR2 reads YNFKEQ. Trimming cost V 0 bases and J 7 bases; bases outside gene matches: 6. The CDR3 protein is CASSQEGTSGGWTQYF. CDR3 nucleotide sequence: TGTGCCAGCAGCCAAGAAGGCACTAGCGGGGGGTGGACCCAGTACTTC.

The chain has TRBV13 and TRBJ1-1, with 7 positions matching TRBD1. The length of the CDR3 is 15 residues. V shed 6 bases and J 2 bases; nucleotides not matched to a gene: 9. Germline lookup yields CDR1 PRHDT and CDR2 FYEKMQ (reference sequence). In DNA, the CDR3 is TGTGCCAGCAGTCGAGGGGGCGCGGGAAACACTGAAGCTTTCTTT. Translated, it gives CASSRGGAGNTEAFF.

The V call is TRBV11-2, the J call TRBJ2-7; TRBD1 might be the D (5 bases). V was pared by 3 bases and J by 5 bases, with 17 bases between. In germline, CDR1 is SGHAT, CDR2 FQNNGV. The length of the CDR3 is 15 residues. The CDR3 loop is CASSLLVVQGNEQYF. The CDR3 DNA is TGTGCCAGCAGCTTGCTTGTGGTCCAGGGTAACGAGCAGTACTTC.

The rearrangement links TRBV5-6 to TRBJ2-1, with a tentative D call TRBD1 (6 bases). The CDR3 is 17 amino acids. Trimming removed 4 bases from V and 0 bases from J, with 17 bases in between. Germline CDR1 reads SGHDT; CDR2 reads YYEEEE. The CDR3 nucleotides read TGTGCCAGCAGCGCCAACAGGGTCTATAGCTCCTACAATGAGCAGTTCTTC. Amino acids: CASSANRVYSSYNEQFF.